The 12 T cell receptor beta chains given below trace back to one sample, sequenced in a study of cytomegalovirus exposure and HLA in healthy donors. The method was immunoSEQ multiplex PCR; TCRdb's version includes in-frame clones alone and lacks a portion of them. The table includes around 80,000 clones, approximately 96% detected once. The specimen sequenced was PBMCs. These receptors originate from a woman between 18 and 30 years old in good health and CMV-seronegative.

The V call is TRBV12-2, the J call TRBJ1-5. TRBV12-2 is flagged as a pseudogene. The CDR3 covers 12 residues. The CDR3 DNA sequence: TGTGCAAGTATGGTCTGCGGTCAGCCCCAGCATTTT. Translating gives CASMVCGQPQHF.

This rearrangement joins TRBV9 to TRBJ2-7; D is possibly TRBD2 (6 bases). Trimming left V 3 bases short and J 2 bases short, with 18 bases between. The germline V gene has CDR1 SGDLS and CDR2 YYNGEE. This CDR3 contains 16 residues. This CDR3 is CASSGGDGQPTYEQYF. The CDR3 DNA reads TGTGCCAGCAGCGGGGGGGACGGACAACCAACCTACGAGCAGTACTTC.

V and J are TRBV19 and TRBJ2-5; D may be TRBD2 (6 bases). With 5 bases removed from V and 5 bases from J, the gap between germline ends came to 12 bases. The CDR3 length is 13 residues. Germline CDR1 LNHDA, CDR2 SQIVND (reference sequence). The CDR3 here is CASSWGGGETQYF. Here the CDR3 DNA reads TGTGCCAGTAGTTGGGGTGGGGGGGAGACCCAGTACTTC. The full variable domain, completed using reference TRBV19 and TRBJ2-5, is DGGITQSPKYLFRKEGQNVTLSCEQNLNHDAMYWYRQDPGQGLRLIYYSQIVNDFQKGDIAEGYSVSREKKESFPLTVTSAQKNPTAFYLCASSWGGGETQYFGPGTRLLVL.

This clone has only one observation. J is TRBJ2-7 and V is TRBV7-9, with D tentatively TRBD2 (5 bases). Trimming left V 3 bases short and J 2 bases short, with 23 bases between. This CDR3 is built from 18 residues. The germline V gene has CDR1 SEHNR and CDR2 FQNEAQ (reference sequence). The CDR3 region is CASSFKGLGGRSTYEQYF. CDR3 nucleotide sequence: TGTGCCAGCAGCTTCAAAGGCTTAGGCGGGCGTTCAACCTACGAGCAGTACTTC.

This clone turned up a few times. The chain carries TRBV2 and TRBJ2-7; 8 bases agree with TRBD1. This CDR3 is 15 amino acids long. V shed 6 bases, J shed 3 bases, and the junction held 10 bases outside the gene matches. Germline lookup yields CDR1 SNHLY and CDR2 FYNNEI. In DNA form, the CDR3 reads TGTGCCAGCAGGGTGGGGACAGGCCTTTTCTACGAGCAGTACTTC. This codes for CASRVGTGLFYEQYF.

CDR3 protein: CASSPLFGDLEAFF. Written as DNA, the CDR3 is TGTGCCAGCTCACCACTCTTCGGGGATCTTGAAGCTTTCTTT. This chain joins TRBV18 and TRBJ1-1; D gene ambiguous. V was clipped by 1 base and J by 7 bases, with 13 bases between them. The germline V gene has CDR1 KGHSH and CDR2 LQKENI. The CDR3 consists of 14 residues.

CDR3 amino acids: CACAEEYEQYF. CDR3 sequence (DNA): TGTGCCTGTGCAGAGGAGTACGAGCAGTACTTC. This rearrangement joins TRBV28 to TRBJ2-7, with D hard to call. CDR3 size: 11 residues. Germline-derived CDR1 and CDR2 are MDHEN and SYDVKM. V was cut by 11 bases and J by 4 bases, with 12 bases left in between.

V usage is TRBV27 and J usage is TRBJ2-7, with 7 bases aligning to TRBD2. The CDR3 loop spans 19 amino acids. CDR1 is MNHEY and CDR2 is SMNVEV in the germline V gene (reference sequence). V was pared by 0 bases and J by 1 base, with 15 bases of the junction left unmatched. The CDR3 is CASSLSRVRSSGRSYEQYF. DNA for the CDR3: TGTGCCAGCAGTTTATCAAGGGTGAGGTCTAGCGGAAGATCCTACGAGCAGTACTTC.

This clone was recorded only once. V and J are TRBV9 and TRBJ2-5; 11 bases are a match to TRBD1. The CDR3 spans 14 residues. Germline CDR1 and CDR2: SGDLS and YYNGEE. V gave up 3 bases and J gave up 5 bases; unmatched junction bases: 3. The CDR3 sequence is CASSDRDRGETQYF. CDR3 nucleotides: TGTGCCAGCAGCGACCGGGACAGGGGGGAGACCCAGTACTTC.

The CDR3 DNA is TGTGCCAGCAGTTACTCGTTTGCCAGGAACACCGGGGAGCTGTTTTTT. It translates to CASSYSFARNTGELFF. The chain employs TRBV6-5 and TRBJ2-2; D is uncertain. This CDR3 is built from 16 residues. V was pared by 0 bases and J by 1 base, with 9 bases between. Per germline, CDR1 MNHEY and CDR2 SVGAGI.

The V call is TRBV7-6, the J call TRBJ1-6; perhaps TRBD1 as D (5 bases). Germline assignment: CDR1 SGHVS and CDR2 FNYEAQ. Trimming left V 6 bases short and J 7 bases short, with 16 bases between. The CDR3 is 15 residues long. The CDR3 DNA sequence: TGTGCCAGCAGTCCCATCGAAAAGGGGAATTCACCCCTCCACTTT. Protein product: CASSPIEKGNSPLHF.

V gene TRBV5-1 combines with J gene TRBJ1-3; 7 bases fit TRBD1. The CDR3 has 14 residues. Germline CDR1 and CDR2: SGHRS and YFSETQ. V lost 3 bases, J lost 4 bases, and 4 bases stayed unmatched. CDR3 bases: TGCGCCAGCAGCTCTGGACAGGCGGGAAACACCATATATTTT. This translates into CASSSGQAGNTIYF.